The 15 T cell receptor beta chains listed next were all sequenced from one sample in a study of post-analysis software for immune sequencing data. Points from the study as a whole: Relative to controls, patients had a few TRBV segments at higher frequency, with TRBV5-6, TRBV5-1 and TRBV20-1 among these.

These receptors' targets are unknown. Libraries were made from TCR beta cDNA, and they carried unique molecular identifiers. TCRdb passed the PCR reads through MiXCR, listing each CDR3 protein once. Counted here are about 500,000 distinct CDR3 sequences, nearly 45% occurring once; the ten biggest clones make up 12%. Sequencing was performed on blood. The receptors here all came from a girl aged 5-17 years with multiple sclerosis.

This clonotype occurred a few times. This chain links TRBV28 with TRBJ2-7; 7 bases line up with TRBD1. Germline V CDR1 and CDR2: MDHEN, SYDVKM. The CDR3 runs to 17 residues. V shed 6 bases and J 6 bases; nucleotides not matched to a gene: 20. The CDR3 loop is CASSLPLGQALPSEQYF. The CDR3, as DNA: TGTGCCAGCAGCTTGCCCCTCGGACAGGCCCTACCCTCCGAGCAGTACTTC.

This clonotype turned up a few times. This chain links TRBV29-1 with TRBJ2-3; 7 bases agree with TRBD2. This CDR3 has 13 amino acids. V lost 3 bases and J lost 2; bases outside the gene matches: 2. The germline V gene encodes CDR1 SQVTM and CDR2 ANQGSEA. For the CDR3, the DNA is TGCAGCGTTGACAGGGACTACACAGATACGCAGTATTTT. Amino acid sequence: CSVDRDYTDTQYF.

This clonotype was seen only a few times. The chain uses TRBV19 and TRBJ1-2; no clear D. The germline V gene has CDR1 LNHDA and CDR2 SQIVND (reference sequence). The germline V and J ends were trimmed by 5 bases and 0 bases, with 4 bases remaining between them. CDR3 length: 12 amino acids. The CDR3 DNA reads as TGTGCCAGTAGTGAGACTAACTATGGCTACACCTTC. It yields the protein CASSETNYGYTF. Full variable domain (missing parts from reference TRBV19 and TRBJ1-2): DGGITQSPKYLFRKEGQNVTLSCEQNLNHDAMYWYRQDPGQGLRLIYYSQIVNDFQKGDIAEGYSVSREKKESFPLTVTSAQKNPTAFYLCASSETNYGYTFGSGTRLTVV.

The chain is built from TRBV7-3 and TRBJ2-1, with a possible D match to TRBD1 (5 bases). CDR1 SGHTA and CDR2 FQGTGA come from the germline V gene. The germline V and J ends were trimmed by 2 bases and 1 base, with 9 bases remaining between them. The CDR3 spans 15 residues. The DNA of the CDR3 is TGTGCCAGCAGCTTAGGCAGGGTTTCCTACAATGAGCAGTTCTTC. This codes for CASSLGRVSYNEQFF.

The J gene is TRBJ2-4, the V gene TRBV20-1, with TRBD1 matching 7 bases. The junction had 19 bases not matched to a gene; V was cut back by 6 bases and J by 14 bases. In germline, CDR1 is DFQATT, CDR2 SNEGSKA (reference sequence). The CDR3 is 14 amino acids. The CDR3 region is CSAPTGSRQETKYF. The CDR3 DNA follows: TGCAGTGCCCCGACAGGGTCTAGGCAAGAGACCAAGTACTTC.

The chain is built from TRBV11-2 and TRBJ2-1; 10 bases agree with TRBD2. After removal of 0 bases from V and 3 bases from J, the junction contained 14 bases not matched to a gene. The CDR3 has 20 amino acids. Germline loops: CDR1 SGHAT, CDR2 FQNNGV. The CDR3: CASSLDLWGGEREGYNEQFF. In DNA form, the CDR3 reads TGTGCCAGCAGCTTAGATCTATGGGGAGGTGAGCGGGAGGGCTACAATGAGCAGTTCTTC.

This clonotype was observed many times. This rearrangement joins TRBV21-1 to TRBJ2-6; whether TRBD2, the table's D call, matches the DNA was not checked. TRBV21-1 is an annotated pseudogene. The CDR3 is 15 residues long. CDR3 nucleotide sequence: TGTGCCAGCCCGGGACTTATCTCTGGGGCCAACGTCCTGACTTTC. It encodes CASPGLISGANVLTF.

This clonotype was detected a few times. V usage is TRBV9 and J usage is TRBJ2-3; D gene uncertain. Germline values: CDR1 SGDLS, CDR2 YYNGEE. V dropped 3 bases and J dropped 3 bases, with 11 bases sitting between them. This CDR3 is 14 amino acids long. DNA for the CDR3: TGTGCCAGCAGCGGCGCAGCGAATACAGATACGCAGTATTTT. It yields the protein CASSGAANTDTQYF.

This sequence joins TRBV7-2 and TRBJ2-3; D gene ambiguous. The CDR3 is made up of 11 amino acids. Germline assignment: CDR1 SGHTA and CDR2 FQGNSA. The V end lost 8 bases, the J end lost 6 bases, and 9 bases lay between the germline ends. The CDR3 is CASLLVDTQYF. CDR3 nucleotides: TGTGCCAGCCTATTAGTGGATACGCAGTATTTT.

CDR3 coding DNA: TGTGCCAGCAGTTTAAGTGGCTCCCCAAAAGAGACCCAGTACTTC. Translation: CASSLSGSPKETQYF. The chain has TRBV28 and TRBJ2-5; D call uncertain. There are 15 residues in the CDR3. CDR1 and CDR2 from the germline V gene are MDHEN and SYDVKM. Trimming pared 2 bases from V and 3 bases from J, leaving 13 bases between.

The chain joins TRBV2 to TRBJ2-5; either TRBD1 or TRBD2 may supply D (5 bases each). Germline V lookup: CDR1 SNHLY, CDR2 FYNNEI. This CDR3 has 12 residues. Trimming took off 4 bases at V and 4 bases at J, with 7 bases between the two ends. CDR3 protein: CASSVGAETQYF. For the CDR3, the DNA is TGTGCCAGCAGTGTCGGGGCAGAGACCCAGTACTTC.

Regarding this clonotype: This clone may be a read error of a much larger clone one base away. The CDR3 bases are TGTGCCATCAGTGAGCGGACTAGCATCGATTACGAGCAGTACTTC. It is translated as CAISERTSIDYEQYF. The V and J genes are TRBV10-3 and TRBJ2-5; TRBD2 matches 8 bases. The J call could be wrong; TRBJ2-7 is a better fit for the DNA end. Germline V gene sequence: CDR1 ENHRY, CDR2 SYGVKD. The CDR3 totals 15 residues.

The rearrangement links TRBV20-1 to TRBJ1-2; no clear D gene. Germline-derived CDR1 and CDR2 are DFQATT and SNEGSKA (reference sequence). The CDR3 is 15 amino acids. The V end lost 3 bases, the J end lost 0 bases, and 14 bases lay between the germline ends. Here the CDR3 DNA reads TGCAGTGCTAGGACGATCAGACTAGCTAACTATGGCTACACCTTC. Encoded protein: CSARTIRLANYGYTF.

This clonotype was detected only a few times. V gene TRBV7-3 combines with J gene TRBJ2-5; tentatively, D is TRBD2 (5 bases). Germline lookup yields CDR1 SGHTA and CDR2 FQGTGA. Trimming pared 5 bases from V and 2 bases from J, leaving 15 bases between. The CDR3 spans 15 residues. CDR3 bases: TGTGCCAGCAGCCGAAACGGCGGGCAGCAAGAGACCCAGTACTTC. It specifies CASSRNGGQQETQYF.

The chain uses TRBV20-1 and TRBJ2-5; TRBD2 aligns across 7 bases. The germline CDR1 and CDR2 sequences are DFQATT and SNEGSKA (reference sequence). This CDR3 is 15 amino acids long. V trimming: 1 base; J trimming: 4 bases; junction bases outside the gene matches: 9. The CDR3 sequence: CSARALAGRGETQYF. CDR3 DNA sequence: TGCAGTGCTAGAGCATTGGCAGGGAGGGGAGAGACCCAGTACTTC.